The 8 T cell receptor beta chains in this list originate from one sample, sequenced in a study of OX40 agonist ivuxolimab in advanced cancers. This table comes from immunoSEQ multiplex PCR, and its TCRdb copy is limited to in-frame clones, with some not included. The data contain around 70,000 clones, more than 75% of them singletons. The sequenced sample was CD4+ or CD8+ T cells sorted from blood, obtained in a trial of the OX40 agonist ivuxolimab. These receptors originate from an adult with an advanced solid tumor such as melanoma, head and neck, liver or kidney cancer.

The sample holds a few counts of this clone. The chain recombines TRBV5-1 with TRBJ2-5, with 11 nucleotides matching TRBD1. Germline assignment: CDR1 SGHRS and CDR2 YFSETQ. J gave up 1 base and V 4 bases, and 6 bases lay outside the gene matches. This CDR3 region has 16 residues. The CDR3 nucleotides are TGCGCCAGCAGCCCTGGACAGGGGGCAGCCCAAGAGACCCAGTACTTC. Its translation: CASSPGQGAAQETQYF.

V is TRBV28 and J is TRBJ1-6; perhaps TRBD1 as D (5 bases). CDR3 length: 15 residues. V dropped 8 bases and J dropped 0 bases, with 11 bases sitting between them. Germline CDR1 MDHEN, CDR2 SYDVKM. CDR3 sequence: CASAGGSSYNSPLHF. The CDR3 DNA follows: TGTGCCAGCGCGGGGGGGAGCTCCTATAATTCACCCCTCCACTTT.

This chain connects TRBV4-2 to TRBJ2-1; a possible D gene is TRBD1 (6 bases). CDR3 length: 16 amino acids. V was cut by 1 base and J by 3 bases, with 13 bases left in between. CDR1 and CDR2 (germline): LGHNA, YNFKEQ. The CDR3 nucleotides are TGTGCCAGCAGCCAAGGCACCGGGACATACTACAATGAGCAGTTCTTC. Encoded protein: CASSQGTGTYYNEQFF.

The V and J genes are TRBV9 and TRBJ2-3; TRBD2 aligns across 9 bases. The CDR3 extends over 16 amino acids. Germline V gives CDR1 SGDLS, CDR2 YYNGEE. With V trimmed by 2 bases and J by 4 bases, 8 bases remained unmatched. This CDR3 reads CASSVYGTSFADTQYF. The DNA for the CDR3 is TGTGCCAGCAGCGTCTACGGGACTAGCTTCGCAGATACGCAGTATTTT.

This chain joins TRBV27 and TRBJ2-2; unclear D gene. The CDR3 is 14 residues long. Trimming took 6 bases from V and 0 from J, leaving 8 bases between them. Germline values: CDR1 MNHEY, CDR2 SMNVEV (reference sequence). CDR3 coding DNA: TGTGCCAGCAGAAGGCAGCCGAACACCGGGGAGCTGTTTTTT. This translates into CASRRQPNTGELFF.

The chain joins TRBV28 to TRBJ1-4, with TRBD1 matching over 11 bases. This CDR3 has 14 residues. V shed 6 bases and J 7 bases; nucleotides not matched to a gene: 4. Germline loops: CDR1 MDHEN, CDR2 SYDVKM. CDR3 protein: CASSPGQGVEKLFF. CDR3 coding DNA: TGTGCCAGCAGCCCGGGACAGGGGGTTGAAAAACTGTTTTTT.

This sequence joins TRBV5-1 and TRBJ2-1; maybe TRBD2 (6 bases). Germline CDR1 SGHRS, CDR2 YFSETQ. Trimming pared 1 base from V and 6 bases from J, leaving 17 bases between. This CDR3 has 16 amino acids. For the CDR3, the DNA is TGCGCCAGCAGCTTGTCTCCGCTAGCGTCTTCCAATGAGCAGTTCTTC. Residues: CASSLSPLASSNEQFF.

The chain employs TRBV5-1 and TRBJ2-3, with 10 bases matching TRBD2. CDR1 is SGHRS and CDR2 is YFSETQ in the germline V gene. The CDR3 consists of 17 residues. Trimming took 4 bases from V and 2 from J; bases not matched to a gene: 10. CDR3 DNA sequence: TGCGCCAGCAGCCCCGGTTCCACTAGCGGGAACACAGATACGCAGTATTTT. Encoded protein: CASSPGSTSGNTDTQYF. Together with reference TRBV5-1 and TRBJ2-3, the CDR3 gives the full variable domain: KAGVTQTPRYLIKTRGQQVTLSCSPISGHRSVSWYQQTPGQGLQFLFEYFSETQRNKGNFPGRFSGRQFSNSRSEMNVSTLELGDSALYLCASSPGSTSGNTDTQYFGPGTRLTVL.